This TCR beta chain was identified during a study of blood T cell repertoires in COVID-19 (dated by TCRdb to the early 2020s). About the full investigation: Samples covering the acute and convalescent phases of COVID-19 were provided by collaborators in the United States, Italy and Spain. The samples were drawn from the first 160 participants of the ongoing ImmuneRACE study and from 950 to 1,500 subjects provided by 6 global collaborators. The material from the prospective study consisted of cDNA or gDNA derived from T cells, B-cell-depleted T cells, or PBMCs. The sample metadata nearly always contained a de-identified subject ID, COVID-19 status, age in years and sex. The repertoires were released in a freely available public database intended as a resource for research on the immune response to SARS-CoV-2. The dataset comprised deeply sampled blood TCRbeta repertoires from subjects exposed to, actively infected with, or recovered from COVID-19. Where HLA class I and class II types were available, the types were taken from metadata supplied by the sample provider, not from assay-based typing.

This clone was detected only a few times. Its antigen has not been determined. Within one base of it there is no much larger clone, and no base qualities were kept. TCRbeta CDR3 regions were amplified from genomic DNA by means of the immunoSEQ Assay, a bias-controlled multiplex PCR. Regarding the original processing steps: The number of nucleated cells in each sample was estimated from the amplification of reference gene primers within the assay. To quantify the absolute abundance of each unique TCRbeta CDR3 rearrangement, sequence reads were collapsed and filtered. Productive Simpson clonality was computed per sample as the square root of Simpson's diversity index over productive rearrangements. TCRdb holds this immuneACCESS table with in-frame rearrangements only. Some clones are missing; in checked studies, unresolved V genes explain under half, and the rest has no known cause. Clone size and V and J calls were adopted from that table, with D and trimming inferred from the DNA. This sample is represented by about 99,000 clones; around nine tenths of them were singletons. The ten largest account for around 5.5% of the sample.

Collaborating institutions collected whole blood in K2EDTA tubes following their own protocols. For TCRbeta analysis, collaborator samples were shipped as frozen whole blood, as isolated PBMCs, or as DNA extracted from either sample type. Broad study findings and their caveats: How much clinical and demographic metadata was included differed by source and by participant, and the metadata was provided uncurated.

Compared with germline, V lacks 3 bases and J lacks 5 bases; bases without a gene match: 8. The CDR3 starts with the cysteine, ends with the phenylalanine, and has 15 residues. Solely the CDR3 DNA is kept, with 45 bases framed from the first base. Per the germline V gene, MGHRA is the CDR1 and YSYEKL is the CDR2. This TCR came from a human donor in a cohort sampled during active COVID-19. The chain is encoded by TRBV4-1 joined to TRBJ2-7, with TRBD1 matching 9 junction bases. The specimen sequenced was peripheral blood. The CDR3 protein sequence reads: CASSHAGQGSDEQYF. The nucleotides read TGCGCCAGCAGCCATGCGGGACAGGGTAGCGACGAGCAGTACTTC.